Below are 31 T cell receptor beta chains sequenced from a single sample in a study of blood T cell repertoires in COVID-19. Clones were read by immunoSEQ multiplex PCR, and TCRdb kept only the in-frame ones, dropping some. This sample has about 170,000 clones; approximately 86% occur once, and the top ten carry less than 0.7%. Material for sequencing was peripheral blood. All receptors come from a man in his sixties with COVID-19, enrolled during active disease.

CDR3 loop: CAIMRGQGNYGYTF. As DNA, the CDR3 is TGTGCCATCATGCGGGGACAGGGTAACTATGGCTACACCTTC. The chain employs TRBV10-3 and TRBJ1-2; 9 positions match TRBD1. The V gene's germline CDR1 is ENHRY and CDR2 SYGVKD. With 7 bases clipped from V and 1 base from J, the junction kept 4 bases outside the gene matches. The CDR3 sequence is 14 residues long.

V and J are TRBV3-1 (or the pseudogene TRBV3-2) and TRBJ1-1; D uncertain. CDR3 size: 13 residues. Trimming stripped 1 base from V and 1 base from J, with 4 bases between. Germline CDR1 is LGHDT and CDR2 is YNNKEL (reference sequence). The CDR3 nucleotides read TGTGCCAGCAGCCAAGCGGGGAACACTGAAGCTTTCTTT. It encodes CASSQAGNTEAFF.

This chain links TRBV7-2 with TRBJ1-1; no clear D gene. This CDR3 comprises 14 residues. Trimming stripped 0 bases from V and 4 bases from J, with 9 bases between. Germline V gives CDR1 SGHTA, CDR2 FQGNSA. CDR3 amino acids: CASSLAGGSTEAFF. The CDR3 nucleotides read TGTGCCAGCAGCTTAGCGGGAGGGTCCACTGAAGCTTTCTTT.

For this clone: The same CDR3 can be traced to other DNA sequences in this sample. The J gene is TRBJ2-7, the V gene TRBV5-1, with a possible D match to TRBD2 (6 bases). Between the trimmed V and J ends, which lost 1 base and 3 bases, there was a span of 8 bases. This CDR3 has 13 amino acids. Germline values: CDR1 SGHRS, CDR2 YFSETQ. The CDR3 DNA follows: TGCGCCAGCAGCTTGTCAGCGGGCTACGAGCAGTACTTC. As protein: CASSLSAGYEQYF.

The J gene is TRBJ1-4, the V gene TRBV9; TRBD1 agrees at 7 bases. The CDR3 is 16 amino acids. V shed 0 bases and J 5 bases; nucleotides not matched to a gene: 7. Germline V lookup: CDR1 SGDLS, CDR2 YYNGEE. CDR3: CASSVGAQGGNEKLFF. The CDR3 DNA is TGTGCCAGCAGCGTAGGCGCCCAGGGGGGCAATGAAAAACTGTTTTTT.

The V and J genes are TRBV6-5 and TRBJ1-5; D gene ambiguous. Trimming shortened V by 2 bases and J by 6 bases, and 11 bases separated the two germline ends. Germline CDR1 reads MNHEY; CDR2 reads SVGAGI. This CDR3 has 14 amino acids. CDR3 in amino acids: CASSYGGLAQPQHF. In DNA, the CDR3 is TGTGCCAGCAGTTACGGAGGGTTGGCTCAGCCCCAGCATTTT.

On this clone: Other DNA sequences from this sample encode an identical CDR3 as well. V is TRBV7-2 and J is TRBJ2-3, with TRBD1 as a possible D gene (6 bases). CDR3 length: 14 amino acids. Germline V lookup: CDR1 SGHTA, CDR2 FQGNSA. The germline V and J ends were trimmed by 3 bases and 5 bases, with 12 bases remaining between them. CDR3: CASSLGAGGDTQYF. DNA of the CDR3: TGTGCCAGCAGCTTGGGGGCGGGTGGAGATACGCAGTATTTT.

The rearrangement uses TRBV11-3 and TRBJ1-1; the D gene is possibly TRBD1 (6 bases). V was trimmed by 5 bases and J by 1 base, leaving 20 bases between them. The length of the CDR3 is 17 residues. CDR1 and CDR2 (germline): SGHNT, YENEEA. The chain's CDR3 is CASSPGQPAGANTEAFF. In DNA, the CDR3 is TGTGCCAGCAGCCCTGGGCAACCGGCAGGGGCGAACACTGAAGCTTTCTTT.

The V call is TRBV6-2 or TRBV6-3, the J call TRBJ1-2; D uncertain. Germline assignment: CDR1 MNHEY and CDR2 SVGEGT. The CDR3 has 14 residues. V was cut by 4 bases and J by 4 bases, with 13 bases left in between. CDR3 in amino acids: CASSLATRLYGYTF. CDR3 nucleotide sequence: TGTGCCAGCAGTTTGGCGACCCGACTCTATGGCTACACCTTC.

This clone appeared a single time. V and J are TRBV25-1 and TRBJ1-1, with unresolved D. This CDR3 is 14 amino acids long. With 6 bases removed from V and 5 bases from J, the gap between germline ends came to 16 bases. The germline gives CDR1 MGHDK, CDR2 SYGVNS. CDR3 sequence reads: CASRNFSRGTEAFF. In DNA form, the CDR3 reads TGTGCCAGCAGGAATTTTAGTAGAGGTACTGAAGCTTTCTTT.

V gene TRBV6-5 combines with J gene TRBJ2-3, with a possible D match to TRBD1 (6 bases). From germline, CDR1 is MNHEY and CDR2 SVGAGI. The CDR3 has 15 amino acids. With 0 bases removed from V and 5 bases from J, the gap between germline ends came to 12 bases. The CDR3 loop reads CASSYSAGAQDTQYF. For the CDR3, the DNA is TGTGCCAGCAGTTACTCGGCAGGGGCGCAAGATACGCAGTATTTT.

The chain couples TRBV29-1 to TRBJ1-4, with 10 positions matching TRBD1. CDR3 length equals 16 residues. V lost 7 bases to trimming and J lost 5 bases; unmatched junction nucleotides: 13. Germline values: CDR1 SQVTM, CDR2 ANQGSEA. In DNA, the CDR3 is TGCAGCGCTTCGACAGGGGGCGGCGGAGGGAATGAAAAACTGTTTTTT. It encodes CSASTGGGGGNEKLFF.

V usage is TRBV7-2 and J usage is TRBJ2-7; TRBD2 matches 7 bases. There are 15 residues in the CDR3. Germline values: CDR1 SGHTA, CDR2 FQGNSA. V gave up 4 bases and J gave up 3 bases; unmatched junction bases: 9. CDR3 sequence reads: CASSSRLASDYEQYF. The CDR3 region has the DNA TGTGCCAGCAGCTCGAGACTAGCAAGTGACTACGAGCAGTACTTC.

The chain combines TRBV11-3 with TRBJ2-3; a possible D gene is TRBD2 (5 bases). The V gene's germline CDR1 is SGHNT and CDR2 YENEEA. The CDR3 extends over 17 amino acids. Deletions cut 1 base from V and 1 base from J, with 15 bases between. Written as DNA, the CDR3 is TGTGCCAGCAGCTTAGGGCATCGGGGAAGGGGCACAGATACGCAGTATTTT. Encoded protein: CASSLGHRGRGTDTQYF.

The chain couples TRBV16 to TRBJ1-6, with D uncertain. Germline V gene sequence: CDR1 KGHSY, CDR2 FQNENV. The CDR3 has 17 residues. V was pared by 0 bases and J by 5 bases, with 14 bases between. The CDR3: CASSQSTVSRDNSPLHF. In DNA, the CDR3 is TGTGCCAGCAGCCAATCCACAGTGTCCAGAGATAATTCACCCCTCCACTTT.

Here the CDR3 DNA reads TGTGCCAGCAGCGCGCCGGGACAGGGGGACGAGCAGTACTTC. Translating gives CASSAPGQGDEQYF. The chain combines TRBV5-5 with TRBJ2-7; 11 bases map to TRBD1. Germline V gene data show CDR1 as SGHKS and CDR2 as YYEKEE (reference sequence). The V gene end was trimmed by 4 bases and the J gene end by 5 bases; junction bases not matched to a gene: 5. The CDR3 spans 14 residues.

The V and J genes are TRBV28 and TRBJ2-3; D is uncertain. Trimming took off 2 bases at V and 3 bases at J, with 12 bases between the two ends. The CDR3 runs to 15 residues. Looked up from germline, CDR1 is MDHEN and CDR2 is SYDVKM. DNA of the CDR3: TGTGCCAGCAGTTTACCAGTTCGTGGTACAGATACGCAGTATTTT. This gives the protein CASSLPVRGTDTQYF.

The chain links TRBV28 to TRBJ2-7, with a weak D call TRBD1 (6 bases). This CDR3 has 16 amino acids. V lost 6 bases and J 1 base, leaving 19 bases between the germline ends. Germline V gene data show CDR1 as MDHEN and CDR2 as SYDVKM. The CDR3 nucleotides read TGTGCCAGCAGCCCCCTTGGGCAGGGGCGATCCTACGAGCAGTACTTC. This encodes CASSPLGQGRSYEQYF. Complete variable domain (other parts from reference TRBV28 and TRBJ2-7): DVKVTQSSRYLVKRTGEKVFLECVQDMDHENMFWYRQDPGLGLRLIYFSYDVKMKEKGDIPEGYSVSREKKERFSLILESASTNQTSMYLCASSPLGQGRSYEQYFGPGTRLTVT.

This clone was counted a few times. This sequence joins TRBV18 and TRBJ2-5; possibly TRBD1 for D (6 bases). Between the trimmed V and J ends, which lost 3 bases and 5 bases, there was a span of 10 bases. Germline-derived CDR1 and CDR2 are KGHSH and LQKENI. CDR3 size: 13 residues. The CDR3 region has the DNA TGTGCCAGCTCACCCAACCAGGGGGAGACCCAGTACTTC. It translates to CASSPNQGETQYF.

The chain carries TRBV5-5 and TRBJ1-3; D gene ambiguous. The CDR3 is made up of 17 amino acids. Germline V CDR1 and CDR2: SGHKS, YYEKEE (reference sequence). V was cut by 6 bases and J by 0 bases, with 19 bases left in between. This CDR3 is CASTPGSSVSSGNTIYF. Here the CDR3 DNA reads TGTGCCAGCACCCCCGGTTCGAGCGTCAGCTCTGGAAACACCATATATTTT.

The sample holds one count of this clone. The rearrangement joins TRBV4-1 to TRBJ2-7; D is perhaps TRBD2 (6 bases). Germline assignment: CDR1 MGHRA and CDR2 YSYEKL. V shed 3 bases and J shed 10 bases, with 25 bases lying between them. CDR3 length equals 16 residues. The CDR3 sequence: CASSQPTSGTPFVQYF. As DNA, the CDR3 is TGCGCCAGCAGCCAGCCCACATCCGGGACTCCATTCGTACAGTACTTC.

This clone was observed once. The chain recombines TRBV19 with TRBJ1-2, with 8 positions matching TRBD1. V lost 4 bases and J lost 7; bases outside the gene matches: 11. The CDR3 runs to 15 residues. In germline, CDR1 is LNHDA, CDR2 SQIVND (reference sequence). DNA of the CDR3: TGTGCCAGTAGTACGGGCGCATCAGGGGGCCTTGGCTACACCTTC. Amino acid sequence: CASSTGASGGLGYTF.

The chain employs TRBV19 and TRBJ1-4; D is unclear. CDR3 length equals 14 residues. The germline gives CDR1 LNHDA, CDR2 SQIVND (reference sequence). Trimming pared 1 base from V and 8 bases from J, leaving 11 bases between. CDR3 protein: CASSIGFFGEKLFF. CDR3 sequence (DNA): TGTGCCAGTAGTATAGGTTTTTTTGGCGAAAAACTGTTTTTT. Combining the CDR3 with reference TRBV19 and TRBJ1-4 gives the whole variable domain DGGITQSPKYLFRKEGQNVTLSCEQNLNHDAMYWYRQDPGQGLRLIYYSQIVNDFQKGDIAEGYSVSREKKESFPLTVTSAQKNPTAFYLCASSIGFFGEKLFFGSGTQLSVL.

The J gene is TRBJ1-2, the V gene TRBV7-2; D is unclear. Trimming took off 6 bases at V and 0 bases at J, with 8 bases between the two ends. The CDR3 extends over 13 amino acids. From germline, CDR1 is SGHTA and CDR2 FQGNSA. CDR3 protein: CASRVTTNYGYTF. CDR3 sequence (DNA): TGTGCCAGCAGGGTCACAACTAACTATGGCTACACCTTC.

The J gene is TRBJ2-7, the V gene TRBV4-1; TRBD1 matches 9 bases. The CDR3 is 16 residues long. Germline V gives CDR1 MGHRA, CDR2 YSYEKL. V trimming: 3 bases; J trimming: 3 bases; junction bases outside the gene matches: 9. This CDR3 reads CASSHLKTGGNYEQYF. Here the CDR3 DNA reads TGCGCCAGCAGCCACCTAAAGACAGGGGGTAACTACGAGCAGTACTTC.

The V and J genes are TRBV19 and TRBJ1-1; 7 bases are shared with TRBD1. In germline, CDR1 is LNHDA, CDR2 SQIVND (reference sequence). This CDR3 is built from 14 residues. The ends lost 6 bases at V and 5 bases at J; junction bases unmatched: 9. The CDR3 protein is CASRPGQRVTEAFF. The CDR3, as DNA: TGTGCCAGTAGGCCGGGACAGAGGGTAACTGAAGCTTTCTTT.

Details on this clone: A read error may account for a junction end that differs from germline. J is TRBJ1-1 and V is TRBV10-3; 7 bases fit TRBD1. In germline, CDR1 is ENHRY, CDR2 SYGVKD. The CDR3 totals 13 residues. CDR3 sequence (DNA): TGCGGAAGTGCGAGGGACAGAGGAGCTGAAGCTTTCTTT. This codes for CGSARDRGAEAFF.

V usage is TRBV29-1 and J usage is TRBJ1-4, with D perhaps matching TRBD1 (5 bases). This CDR3 contains 11 residues. Germline V CDR1 and CDR2: SQVTM, ANQGSEA. The V end was cut by 6 bases, the J end by 8 bases, with 10 bases between. In DNA, the CDR3 is TGCAGCGTGGGGGAGGGGGAAAAACTGTTTTTT. It encodes CSVGEGEKLFF.

This clone appeared once. This chain joins TRBV28 and TRBJ2-7; 9 bases are a match to TRBD2. The CDR3 covers 15 residues. CDR1 and CDR2 (germline): MDHEN, SYDVKM. J lost 2 bases, V lost 6 bases, and 8 bases had no gene match. CDR3 nucleotide sequence: TGTGCCAGCAGCAGTAGCGGGAGTTTAGCCTACGAGCAGTACTTC. Translating gives CASSSSGSLAYEQYF. Based on the CDR3 plus reference TRBV28 and TRBJ2-7, the full variable domain is DVKVTQSSRYLVKRTGEKVFLECVQDMDHENMFWYRQDPGLGLRLIYFSYDVKMKEKGDIPEGYSVSREKKERFSLILESASTNQTSMYLCASSSSGSLAYEQYFGPGTRLTVT.

The V and J genes are TRBV11-2 and TRBJ2-2; 8 nucleotides align to TRBD2. CDR1 and CDR2 from the germline V gene are SGHAT and FQNNGV. The V segment lost 1 base and the J segment 9 bases; nucleotides outside the gene matches: 7. CDR3 length: 15 residues. CDR3: CASSLGSGNSRELFF. CDR3 DNA: TGTGCCAGCAGCTTAGGTAGCGGGAACTCCCGGGAGCTGTTTTTT.

The V call is TRBV25-1, the J call TRBJ1-6; D gene unclear. The CDR3 has 13 amino acids. Trimming pared 7 bases from V and 7 bases from J, leaving 11 bases between. CDR1 is MGHDK and CDR2 is SYGVNS in the germline V gene. CDR3 bases: TGTGCCAGCACTCCGAGCCCCAATTCACCCCTCCACTTT. Translating gives CASTPSPNSPLHF.